This TCR beta chain comes out of a study of CD8 T cells in Susac syndrome. In blood CD8+ and CD4+ T cells, TCR beta underwent sequencing. Negative isolation was used for CD8+ and CD4+ T cells and FACS enrichment for TEMRA cells. RNA in amounts of about 0.45 to 1 ug was reverse transcribed with random hexamers. The TCR beta CDR3 was amplified by immunoSEQ multiplex PCR across 54 Vbeta, 13 Jbeta. Using its own MiXCR run on the immunoSEQ multiplex PCR reads, TCRdb lists one record per CDR3 protein. Of more than 120,000 distinct CDR3 sequences detected, roughly 95% appear once; the ten largest clones hold 0.075% to 0.09%. The germline gives CDR1 LGHDT, CDR2 YNNKEL (reference sequence). V was trimmed by 3 bases and J by 5 bases, leaving 11 bases between them. The length of the CDR3 is 13 residues.

The sample was CD4+ T cells from PBMCs. This TCR derives from a human donor in good health. The gene calls are TRBV3-1 and TRBJ2-7; D gene ambiguous. CDR3 sequence (DNA): TGTGCCAGCAGCCATTCCTCTCCGGACGAGCAGTACTTC. Translated: CASSHSSPDEQYF.